The 9 T cell receptor beta chains presented below share a single source sample, sequenced in a study of T cell repertoires in aging, cancer and after chemotherapy. Multiplex touch-down PCR with TRB-A/B primers amplified rearranged V-D-J TRB sequences. Via MiXCR, TCRdb re-called the multiplex PCR reads, giving one row per CDR3 protein. The sample yields about 10,000 distinct CDR3 sequences, roughly a quarter seen once. The template was genomic DNA from peripheral blood, not RNA. Sequencing was done on a sample of blood. Receptor source: a human donor in good health.

The chain combines TRBV11-2 with TRBJ2-1; weak D call: TRBD2 (7 bases). The CDR3 covers 15 residues. Germline V CDR1 and CDR2: SGHAT, FQNNGV. Trimming shortened V by 5 bases and J by 9 bases, and 20 bases separated the two germline ends. CDR3 DNA sequence: TGTGCCAGCAGCCTCCGACGGGGGGCCGGGGGTGAGCAGTTCTTC. Protein: CASSLRRGAGGEQFF.

This clonotype was detected a few times. The gene calls are TRBV7-3 and TRBJ2-3, with 11 nucleotides matching TRBD2. CDR3 length: 17 amino acids. Trimming at V came to 1 base and at J to 3 bases, leaving 6 bases not matched to a gene. CDR1 is SGHTA, CDR2 FQGTGA, per germline. The CDR3 loop is CASSLNVAGGATDTQYF. CDR3 nucleotide sequence: TGTGCCAGCAGCTTAAATGTAGCGGGGGGGGCGACAGATACGCAGTATTTT.

CDR3 sequence (DNA): TGTGCCAGCATGATGGAGGGCGGGAAGACTGAAGCTTTCTTT. This codes for CASMMEGGKTEAFF. J is TRBJ1-1 and V is TRBV5-5; D is undetermined. Trimming pared 6 bases from V and 5 bases from J, leaving 17 bases between. The germline V gene has CDR1 SGHKS and CDR2 YYEKEE (reference sequence). CDR3 length equals 14 residues.

The genes are TRBV20-1 and TRBJ1-3; tentative D call: TRBD1 (6 bases). The germline gives CDR1 DFQATT, CDR2 SNEGSKA (reference sequence). The CDR3 sequence is 15 residues long. V gave up 3 bases and J gave up 3 bases, with 15 bases separating them. The CDR3: CSARGAGANGNTIYF. CDR3 in DNA: TGCAGTGCTAGGGGGGCTGGGGCGAATGGAAACACCATATATTTT.

By proportion, this clonotype is medium-sized (0.01 to 0.1%). The rearrangement links TRBV6-5 to TRBJ1-1; 7 nucleotides line up with TRBD1. Trimming at V came to 6 bases and at J to 3 bases, leaving 10 bases not matched to a gene. From germline, CDR1 is MNHEY and CDR2 SVGAGI. The CDR3 extends over 15 amino acids. The DNA for the CDR3 is TGTGCCAGCAGGTACGAAGGGGGCTATCACACTGAAGCTTTCTTT. Protein product: CASRYEGGYHTEAFF.

The V call is TRBV4-1, the J call TRBJ2-3; D gene uncertain. Trimming pared 0 bases from V and 7 bases from J, leaving 11 bases between. Germline assignment: CDR1 MGHRA and CDR2 YSYEKL. This CDR3 region has 14 residues. The CDR3 sequence is CASSQDKVANTQYF. The DNA for the CDR3 is TGCGCCAGCAGCCAAGATAAGGTGGCAAATACGCAGTATTTT.

The CDR3 protein is CSAKIVSDRGLQETQYF. CDR3 DNA sequence: TGCAGTGCAAAGATAGTTTCGGACAGGGGCTTACAAGAGACCCAGTACTTC. The chain links TRBV20-1 to TRBJ2-5; the match to TRBD1 covers 9 bases. The trim removed 6 bases at V and 2 bases at J, leaving 16 bases unmatched. The CDR3 is made up of 17 amino acids. The germline CDR1 and CDR2 sequences are DFQATT and SNEGSKA (reference sequence).

This clonotype is categorized as medium-sized. V usage is TRBV5-5 and J usage is TRBJ1-2; D remains ambiguous. Trimming cost V 1 base and J 0 bases, with 10 bases left between them. The V gene's germline CDR1 is SGHKS and CDR2 YYEKEE (reference sequence). The length of the CDR3 is 15 residues. The CDR3 DNA sequence: TGTGCCAGCAGCTTGAGGAGGACCTCTAACTATGGCTACACCTTC. Protein: CASSLRRTSNYGYTF.

This clonotype qualifies as medium-sized. For the CDR3, the DNA is TGTGCCACCACCGCGGCCAATTTTGGCCACTATGGCTACACCTTC. Translating it yields CATTAANFGHYGYTF. The genes are TRBV6-5 and TRBJ1-2, with unresolved D. The CDR3 loop spans 15 amino acids. Germline lookup yields CDR1 MNHEY and CDR2 SVGAGI. The V end lost 10 bases, the J end lost 3 bases, and 21 bases lay between the germline ends.